One TCR beta chain is described in this entry. A single count supports this clone. Its binding antigen is unknown. The sample holds no much larger clone one base away, and base qualities are not on file. The CDR3, cysteine through phenylalanine, is 16 amino acids long. Only the CDR3 DNA is retained, 48 bases long and in frame from the first base. According to the germline V gene (reference sequence), CDR1 reads SGHKS and CDR2 reads YYEKEE. V and J are trimmed by 4 bases and 4 bases, and the gene matches miss 7 bases of the junction. The data originate from a study of blood T cell repertoires in COVID-19 (dated by TCRdb to the early 2020s). For context, the study as a whole: Collaborator samples came from the United States, Italy and Spain and covered acute and convalescent phases of COVID-19. The prospective study material was composed of cDNA or gDNA derived from T cells, B-cell-depleted T cells, or PBMCs. Subjects who had been exposed to COVID-19, were actively infected with it, or had recovered from it provided the deeply sampled blood TCRbeta repertoires that made up the dataset. The repertoires were released in a freely available public database meant as a resource for research on the immune response to SARS-CoV-2. Samples came from the ongoing ImmuneRACE study (first 160 participants) plus 1,254 subjects from 6 global collaborators. A de-identified subject ID, COVID-19 status, age in years and sex were almost always included in the sample metadata. Where HLA class I and class II types were available, the types were taken from metadata supplied by the sample provider, not from assay-based typing.

In Seattle, one collaborating source enrolled patients while the infection was active and tracked those patients longitudinally over the course of disease. Each collaborating institution followed its own protocols to collect whole blood in K2EDTA tubes. For TCRbeta analysis, collaborators shipped samples in one of three forms: frozen whole blood, isolated PBMCs, or DNA extracted from either of those sample types. What the research found in general, with its limitations: The amount of clinical and demographic metadata varied by source and participant and was provided uncurated.

TCRbeta CDR3 regions were amplified from genomic DNA by means of the immunoSEQ Assay, a bias-controlled multiplex PCR. The authors processed their data as follows. Within the assay, amplification of reference gene primers was used to estimate how many nucleated cells each sample contained. To quantify the absolute abundance of each unique TCRbeta CDR3 rearrangement, sequence reads were collapsed and filtered. For each sample, productive Simpson clonality was calculated by taking the square root of Simpson's diversity index across productive rearrangements. The clones in this table, taken by TCRdb from immuneACCESS, are in-frame only. Not every clone is retained; where verified, under half of the shortfall comes from an unresolved V gene, and the cause of the rest is unknown. The V and J calls and the clone size are those of that table, but D and trimming were determined from the DNA. Present in this sample are approximately 190,000 clones, about four fifths of which were seen just once. The ten largest make up about 7.8% of the sample.

The sequence was obtained from a woman aged 60-75 years with COVID-19, enrolled during active disease. This chain is built from TRBV5-5 and TRBJ2-5, and TRBD2 aligns with 13 junction nucleotides. Sequencing input: peripheral blood. The CDR3 here reads CASSPPRLAGGETQYF. The DNA sequence follows: TGTGCCAGCAGCCCGCCTCGACTAGCGGGGGGAGAGACCCAGTACTTC. The reference TRBV5-5 and TRBJ2-5 proteins fill in what lies around the CDR3, so the full variable domain reads DAGVTQSPTHLIKTRGQQVTLRCSPISGHKSVSWYQQVLGQGPQFIFQYYEKEERGRGNFPDRFSARQFPNYSSELNVNALLLGDSALYLCASSPPRLAGGETQYFGPGTRLLVL.